In its sample, the clone carrying this T cell receptor beta chain was seen many times. Its antigen remains unidentified. This entry comes from a study of regulatory T cells in long-lasting Graves disease. About the research overall: Less than 3 months of antithyroid drugs had been taken by newly diagnosed Graves' patients. Whole-study results and caveats: Persistent disease preferred TRBV28, TRBJ1-2 and TRBJ2-5. Persistent Graves' patients possessed reduced TCR diversity relative to recently diagnosed ones.

The time point here: newly diagnosed GD, antithyroid drugs for less than 3 months. RNA extracted from PBMCs served as the sequencing template. J gave up 0 bases and V 7 bases, and 8 bases lay outside the gene matches. The CDR3 is 16 residues long. Library construction for TCR beta used iRepertoire HTBI primers and Arm-PCR of CDR3 regions. TCRdb re-analysed the multiplex PCR reads in MiXCR, keeping a single row per CDR3 protein. The sample holds fewer than 550,000 distinct CDR3 sequences, about 16% seen once. These same data were also listed under a study on T cells in Graves' hyperthyroidism and ophthalmopathy. As that study records: The study used the HTBI primer set for a first-round RT-PCR of the TCR CDR3.

This clonotype was obtained from a woman aged 35-60 years with Graves disease. The material sequenced was peripheral blood mononuclear cells (PBMCs), taken at new diagnosis, from a patient treated with antithyroid drugs. This chain joins TRBV12-3 or TRBV12-4 and TRBJ1-2, with 10 bases lining up with TRBD1. The CDR3 sequence is CASTPGQGRSNYGYTF. In DNA form, the CDR3 reads TGTGCCAGCACCCCGGGACAGGGGCGTTCTAACTATGGCTACACCTTC.